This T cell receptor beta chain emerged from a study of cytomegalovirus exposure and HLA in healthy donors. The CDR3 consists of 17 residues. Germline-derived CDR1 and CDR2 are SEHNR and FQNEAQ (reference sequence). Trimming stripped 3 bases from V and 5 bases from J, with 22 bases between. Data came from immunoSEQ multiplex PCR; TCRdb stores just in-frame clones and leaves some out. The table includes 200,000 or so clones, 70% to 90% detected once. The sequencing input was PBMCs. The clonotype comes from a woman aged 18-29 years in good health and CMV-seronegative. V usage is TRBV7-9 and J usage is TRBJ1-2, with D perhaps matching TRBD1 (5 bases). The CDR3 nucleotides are TGTGCCAGCAGCTTTGGGGGGGTAGTGGAGCAGCGGTATGGCTACACCTTC. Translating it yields CASSFGGVVEQRYGYTF.